This is a list of T cell receptor beta chains from one sample in a study of shared clonotypes between healthy human individuals. The method was immunoSEQ multiplex PCR; TCRdb's version includes in-frame clones alone and lacks a portion of them. The sample contains under 850,000 clones, roughly two thirds of which appear only once. Material: memory CD4+ T cells sorted from blood. The receptors were sampled from a woman aged 30 to 39 in good health. The CDR3 runs from the conserved cysteine through the conserved F or W. The D gene is left open where the match is weak. Size tells how often a clone was seen (once, few, many) or the class of an expanded clone, and some rows leave it out.

14	TRBD1	TRBJ1-4	few	TRBV29-1	TGCAGCGCCGTTGGACAGGGTAGCGGTGAAAAACTGTTTTTT	CSAVGQGSGEKLFF
12	TRBD2	TRBJ2-1	-	TRBV5-1	TGCGCCAGCAGCGAACAGCGGGAGGAGCAGTTCTTC	CASSEQREEQFF
16	TRBD1	TRBJ2-3	-	TRBV5-1	TGCGCCAGCAGCTTCGGACGGCCAGGGGGTACAGATACGCAGTATTTT	CASSFGRPGGTDTQYF
15	-	TRBJ2-7	-	TRBV5-4	TGTGCCAGCAGCCCTGCGCTAGGCCTGGGTTACGAGCAGTACTTC	CASSPALGLGYEQYF
14	-	TRBJ2-1	-	TRBV5-1	TGCGCCAGCAGCCTAAGCAGCTCCTACAATGAGCAGTTCTTC	CASSLSSSYNEQFF
16	TRBD1	TRBJ2-2	few	TRBV4-1	TGCGCCAGCAGCCGAGGACAGGGGACGAACACCGGGGAGCTGTTTTTT	CASSRGQGTNTGELFF
17	TRBD2	TRBJ2-1	-	TRBV19	TGTGCCAGTAGTAAAACTAGCGGGAGGGCCATCTACAATGAGCAGTTCTTC	CASSKTSGRAIYNEQFF
17	TRBD2	TRBJ2-7	-	TRBV4-2	TGTGCCAGCAGCCAAACTGGGGTAGCGGGAGGGTCCTACGAGCAGTACTTC	CASSQTGVAGGSYEQYF
14	TRBD2	TRBJ2-5	-	TRBV13	TGTGCCAGCAGCTCGGCGGGGGTGTCGGAGACCCAGTACTTC	CASSSAGVSETQYF
13	-	TRBJ2-5	-	TRBV27	TGTGCCAGCAGCTTCGCTTACCAAGAGACCCAGTACTTC	CASSFAYQETQYF
17	-	TRBJ2-7	-	TRBV28	TGTGCCAGCAGTTTGATGGAGAGAGCCATTCCCTCCTACGAGCAGTACTTC	CASSLMERAIPSYEQYF
13	-	TRBJ1-2	-	TRBV19	TGTGCCAGTAGTCCATACAGGGATTGGGGCTACACCTTC	CASSPYRDWGYTF
17	-	TRBJ2-7	-	TRBV7-9	TGTGCCAGCAGCTCCCCTGCCGGGACCTTAAGCTCCTACGAGCAGTACTTC	CASSSPAGTLSSYEQYF
16	-	TRBJ2-7	-	TRBV5-1	TGCGCCAGCAGCTTGGACCCTAGCAGGGGCTCCTACGAGCAGTACTTC	CASSLDPSRGSYEQYF
16	TRBD2	TRBJ2-1	-	TRBV9	TGTGCCAGCAGCGTAGGCGAGGGACTAGCTCTGGTTGAGCAGTTCTTC	CASSVGEGLALVEQFF
12	-	TRBJ2-7	-	TRBV28	TGTGCCAGCACTACTAGCATCTACGAGCAGTACTTC	CASTTSIYEQYF
17	-	TRBJ2-1	many	TRBV21-1	TGTGCCAGCAGCAGGGGGACTAGCGGGACCGCATACAATGAGCAGTTCTTC	CASSRGTSGTAYNEQFF
14	-	TRBJ2-1	-	TRBV29-1	TGCAGCGTTGTGGTCATCGGACCAAACAATGAGCAGTTCTTC	CSVVVIGPNNEQFF
15	TRBD1	TRBJ2-1	-	TRBV6-5	TGTGCCAGCAGTACAACTGCCCGGACAGGGTATGAGCAGTTCTTC	CASSTTARTGYEQFF
14	-	TRBJ1-1	-	TRBV11-1	TGTGCCAGCAGCTTAACGCAGGTGGGCACTGAAGCTTTCTTT	CASSLTQVGTEAFF
12	-	TRBJ1-4	few	TRBV19	TGTGCCACCGCAGGGAACTCTGAAAAACTGTTTTTT	CATAGNSEKLFF
14	TRBD1	TRBJ1-4	-	TRBV5-1	TGCGCCAGCAGCTTCGGACAGGGGGGTGAAAAACTGTTTTTT	CASSFGQGGEKLFF
17	TRBD2	TRBJ2-1	-	TRBV18	TGTGCCAGCTCGCGTTATAGCGGGTCCAGCTCCTACAATGAGCAGTTCTTC	CASSRYSGSSSYNEQFF
17	TRBD2	TRBJ2-1	-	TRBV4-1	TGCGCCAGCAGCCAAGAACCGGCTAGCGGGAGTATGAATGAGCAGTTCTTC	CASSQEPASGSMNEQFF
14	TRBD2	TRBJ2-7	few	TRBV18	TGTGCCAGCTCACCAACGGGGGGTAACTACGAGCAGTACTTC	CASSPTGGNYEQYF
17	TRBD2	TRBJ2-5	-	TRBV28	TGTGCCAGCAGAATGGGAGGGACTAGCGGGAGTGGGAAGACCCAGTACTTC	CASRMGGTSGSGKTQYF
16	TRBD1	TRBJ2-7	few	TRBV11-2	TGTGCCAGCAGCGAGGGATGGGGGACAGACCTCTACGAGCAGTACTTC	CASSEGWGTDLYEQYF
13	-	TRBJ1-2	-	TRBV5-6	TGTGCCAGCAGCCCTGGTCCCTCCGGTGGCTACACCTTC	CASSPGPSGGYTF
15	-	TRBJ1-3	-	TRBV11-2	TGTGCCAGCAGTCATGCGAGGGTGAATGGAAACACCATATATTTT	CASSHARVNGNTIYF
15	TRBD2	TRBJ2-5	-	TRBV6-5	TGTGCCAGCAGTTACGGCGGGAGCCTTCGGGAGACCCAGTACTTC	CASSYGGSLRETQYF
15	-	TRBJ2-3	few	TRBV5-1	TGCGCCAGCAGCTTGGCGTTGGACCGCACAGATACGCAGTATTTT	CASSLALDRTDTQYF
14	-	TRBJ1-3	-	TRBV27	TGTGCCAGCAGAAAGTCGAGCTCTGGAAACACCATATATTTT	CASRKSSSGNTIYF
16	TRBD1	TRBJ2-7	-	TRBV25-1	TGTGCCAGCAGCCAAGTTTCCGGGACAGGGGCTCGAGAGCAGTACTTC	CASSQVSGTGAREQYF
13	-	TRBJ1-6	once	TRBV7-9	TGTGCCAGCAGCTTAGATAAGGATTCACCCCTCCACTTT	CASSLDKDSPLHF
16	TRBD2	TRBJ2-7	-	TRBV28	TGTGCCAGCAGTATCTCAAGCGGGAGACCCCCCTACGAGCAGTACTTC	CASSISSGRPPYEQYF
15	-	TRBJ2-7	once	TRBV5-1	TGCGCCAGCAGCTTAGGGGCTAGCGACACCTACGAGCAGTACTTC	CASSLGASDTYEQYF
14	-	TRBJ1-5	few	TRBV28	TGTGCCAGCAGGGAAACAGGGAGCAATCAGCCCCAGCATTTT	CASRETGSNQPQHF
15	-	TRBJ2-7	-	TRBV13	TGTGCCAGCCGTCAGATTACAGGTGACCTTAGCGAGCAGTACTTC	CASRQITGDLSEQYF
15	TRBD1	TRBJ1-1	-	TRBV18	TGTGCCAGCTCTCCCGACAGGGCAAGGAACACTGAAGCTTTCTTT	CASSPDRARNTEAFF
17	TRBD2	TRBJ2-1	-	TRBV4-2	TGTGCCAGCAGCCAAGAACTGCTAGCGGGAGGGCCCAGTGAGCAGTTCTTC	CASSQELLAGGPSEQFF
18	-	TRBJ2-7	-	TRBV25-1	TGTGCCAGCAGCGAAGGCAGGAACAGTTTAGTTTATGCGTACGAGCAGTACTTC	CASSEGRNSLVYAYEQYF
16	-	TRBJ2-3	-	TRBV5-5	TGTGCCAGCAGCTTAACAACAGGGAGTGTATCAGATACGCAGTATTTT	CASSLTTGSVSDTQYF
14	-	TRBJ2-7	-	TRBV18	TGTGCCAGCTCACGTAGTCAGAGTAGCTACGAGCAGTACTTC	CASSRSQSSYEQYF
17	-	TRBJ1-4	-	TRBV25-1	TGTGCCAGCAGTGCACCCCTAGGCGCGGCGAATAATGAAAAACTGTTTTTT	CASSAPLGAANNEKLFF
16	TRBD2	TRBJ2-7	-	TRBV4-1	TGCGCCAGCAGCCAAGTGGGCGGGAGGAACTTCTACGAGCAGTACTTC	CASSQVGGRNFYEQYF
12	-	TRBJ1-2	-	TRBV2	TGTGCCAGCAGTGATGAGGGGTGGGGCTACACCTTC	CASSDEGWGYTF
14	-	TRBJ2-4	-	TRBV15	TGTGCCACCAGCACCGGTCTAGCCAAAAACATTCAGTACTTC	CATSTGLAKNIQYF
15	-	TRBJ1-1	-	TRBV5-1	TGCGCCAGCAGCTTAGAGTGGGGGGGAGTCACTGAAGCTTTCTTT	CASSLEWGGVTEAFF
13	-	TRBJ2-1	-	TRBV6-6	TGTGCCAGCAGCTGGGACTCCTACAATGAGCAGTTCTTC	CASSWDSYNEQFF
15	-	TRBJ2-1	-	TRBV5-1	TGCGCCAGCAGCTTGGGATTCGAGGGAGGCCCCGAGCAGTTCTTC	CASSLGFEGGPEQFF